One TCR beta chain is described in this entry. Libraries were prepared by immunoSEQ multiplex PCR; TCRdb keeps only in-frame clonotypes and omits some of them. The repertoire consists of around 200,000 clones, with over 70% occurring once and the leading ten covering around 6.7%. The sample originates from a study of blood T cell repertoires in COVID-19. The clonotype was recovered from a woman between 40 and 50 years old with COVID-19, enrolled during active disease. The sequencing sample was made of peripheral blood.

In DNA form, the CDR3 reads TGCGCCAGCAGTCCTGGGACAGGGGGCACAGATACGCAGTATTTT. Translated, it gives CASSPGTGGTDTQYF. The V gene is TRBV10-1, the J gene TRBJ2-3; 10 nucleotides align to TRBD1. This CDR3 has 15 residues. Trimming at V came to 5 bases and at J to 1 base, leaving 3 bases not matched to a gene. Germline V CDR1 and CDR2: WNHNN, SYGVQD (reference sequence).